This T cell receptor (beta chain) was recorded in a study of blood T cell repertoires in COVID-19. Study-level information: Samples of COVID-19 (acute and convalescent) were obtained from the United States, Italy and Spain.

TCRdb's copy holds only in-frame clones and misses some; the assay was immunoSEQ multiplex PCR. The repertoire holds approximately 150,000 clones, with about 87% as singletons. Trimming removed 5 bases from V and 2 bases from J; junction bases left unmatched: 8. Germline CDR1 SEHNR, CDR2 FQNEAQ (reference sequence). The CDR3 runs to 15 residues. This TCR derives from a human donor in a cohort sampled during active COVID-19. Sample: peripheral blood. The chain couples TRBV7-9 to TRBJ2-7; 8 bases are a match to TRBD1. The CDR3 DNA sequence: TGTGCCAGCAGCCTGCGGGACAGGCATACCTACGAGCAGTACTTC. Residues: CASSLRDRHTYEQYF.